Below, 30 T cell receptor beta chains from the same sample are listed, as sequenced in a study of blood T cells in healthy people across ages. Together with a sample-barcoded 5' primer, a J-beta primer mix was included in a second PCR lasting roughly 6 to 12 cycles. Using its own MiXCR run on the 5' RACE reads, TCRdb lists one record per CDR3 protein. Of 2 million or so distinct CDR3 sequences in the sample, around half were seen once. Sequenced input: blood. The receptor source for this set is a middle-aged woman in good health.

This clonotype was seen more than once but under ten times. The chain employs TRBV7-2 and TRBJ2-4; tentatively, D is TRBD2 (6 bases). The CDR3 totals 18 residues. The ends were cut back, 2 bases at V and 0 bases at J, with 17 bases in the middle. Per germline, CDR1 SGHTA and CDR2 FQGNSA. The CDR3 nucleotides are TGTGCCAGCAGCTTACGGACGGGAGAGGGCCTAGCCAAAAACATTCAGTACTTC. It translates to CASSLRTGEGLAKNIQYF.

The rearrangement links TRBV3-1 to TRBJ2-7; D perhaps matches TRBD1 (5 bases). The J call may be in error: the DNA end matches TRBJ2-5 better. CDR3 length equals 15 residues. Per germline, CDR1 LGHDT and CDR2 YNNKEL (reference sequence). The CDR3 sequence: CASSQDFPRGETQYF. CDR3 coding DNA: TGTGCCAGCAGCCAAGACTTCCCTAGGGGAGAGACCCAGTACTTC.

This clonotype was detected only a few times. The chain joins TRBV7-2 to TRBJ2-6; tentatively, D is TRBD2 (5 bases). V lost 1 base and J lost 4, with 8 bases in between. CDR1 and CDR2 from the germline V gene are SGHTA and FQGNSA. There are 15 residues in the CDR3. CDR3 sequence: CASSLGTGGANVLTF. DNA for the CDR3: TGTGCCAGCAGCTTAGGGACGGGAGGGGCCAACGTCCTGACTTTC.

The chain carries TRBV6-6 and TRBJ1-2, with TRBD1 matching over 8 bases. The CDR3 spans 17 residues. Germline V CDR1 and CDR2: MNHNY, SVGAGI (reference sequence). The V gene end was trimmed by 6 bases and the J gene end by 6 bases; junction bases not matched to a gene: 18. The CDR3 sequence is CASSDHPGQVKGHGYTF. CDR3 nucleotides: TGTGCCAGCAGCGACCATCCGGGACAGGTGAAGGGGCATGGCTACACCTTC.

The chain has TRBV6-2 or TRBV6-3 and TRBJ2-4; TRBD1 matches at 8 bases. The DNA matches TRBJ2-7 better at its end, which makes the J call doubtful. The CDR3 sequence is 16 residues long. The germline V gene has CDR1 MNHEY and CDR2 SVGEGT. CDR3: CASSNPRRQGLYEQYF. CDR3 coding DNA: TGTGCCAGCAGTAACCCACGAAGACAGGGGCTCTACGAGCAGTACTTC.

J is TRBJ2-5 and V is TRBV6-6, with TRBD2 as a possible D gene (6 bases). The V gene's germline CDR1 is MNHNY and CDR2 SVGAGI (reference sequence). CDR3 size: 15 residues. V lost 4 bases and J lost 5, with 17 bases in between. CDR3 coding DNA: TGTGCCAGCAGTTCCTCTTTCGATGCGGGGGAGACCCAGTACTTC. Encoded protein: CASSSSFDAGETQYF.

This clonotype is a singleton in its sample. The gene calls are TRBV6-2 or TRBV6-3 and TRBJ2-7; the D gene is possibly TRBD1 (6 bases). The last part of the DNA fits TRBJ2-5 better; the J call may be wrong. The CDR3 is 15 amino acids. CDR1 is MNHEY, CDR2 SVGEGT, per germline. The CDR3 DNA reads TGTGCCAGCAGTTACCGACGAACAGGGTGGGAGACCCAGTACTTC. Translation gives CASSYRRTGWETQYF.

The rearrangement uses TRBV7-2 and TRBJ2-7, with 7 bases aligning to TRBD1. Germline V gene sequence: CDR1 SGHTA, CDR2 FQGNSA. The CDR3 is 15 amino acids. Trimming at V came to 1 base and at J to 2 bases, leaving 5 bases not matched to a gene. The CDR3 protein is CASSLGVQGAYEQYF. The CDR3 region has the DNA TGTGCCAGCAGCTTAGGGGTTCAGGGGGCCTACGAGCAGTACTTC. The whole variable domain, remainder taken from reference TRBV7-2 and TRBJ2-7, is GAGVSQSPSNKVTEKGKDVELRCDPISGHTALYWYRQSLGQGLEFLIYFQGNSAPDKSGLPSDRFSAERTGGSVSTLTIQRTQQEDSAVYLCASSLGVQGAYEQYFGPGTRLTVT.

The chain links TRBV25-1 to TRBJ1-2; the D gene is possibly TRBD1 (5 bases). V shed 7 bases and J shed 2 bases, with 14 bases lying between them. The V gene's germline CDR1 is MGHDK and CDR2 SYGVNS. This CDR3 is 14 amino acids long. The CDR3 DNA follows: TGTGCCAGCACCTGGGGCGGACAAAACTATGGCTACACCTTC. Translated: CASTWGGQNYGYTF.

V and J are TRBV7-2 and TRBJ2-1, with D tentatively TRBD2 (6 bases). The CDR3 runs 18 residues. Germline-derived CDR1 and CDR2 are SGHTA and FQGNSA. V was pared by 0 bases and J by 0 bases, with 15 bases between. The CDR3 DNA sequence: TGTGCCAGCAGCTTAGCGGGGGGACGTACGAGCTCCTACAATGAGCAGTTCTTC. Residues: CASSLAGGRTSSYNEQFF. Variable domain in full (rest from reference TRBV7-2 and TRBJ2-1): GAGVSQSPSNKVTEKGKDVELRCDPISGHTALYWYRQSLGQGLEFLIYFQGNSAPDKSGLPSDRFSAERTGGSVSTLTIQRTQQEDSAVYLCASSLAGGRTSSYNEQFFGPGTRLTVL.

The V and J genes are TRBV4-3 and TRBJ1-2, with D maybe TRBD1 (5 bases). The CDR3 loop spans 17 amino acids. Trimming took off 1 base at V and 0 bases at J, with 15 bases between the two ends. CDR1 LGHNA and CDR2 YSLEER come from the germline V gene. The CDR3 is CASSQGLPGPANYGYTF. CDR3 nucleotides: TGCGCCAGCAGCCAAGGTCTTCCGGGACCAGCTAACTATGGCTACACCTTC.

This clonotype was detected many times. Relative to the germline gene, one junction end is altered; a read error may explain this. The chain recombines TRBV7-2 with TRBJ2-5; no clear D gene. Germline V gene data show CDR1 as SGHTA and CDR2 as FQGNSA. The CDR3 has 12 amino acids. The DNA of the CDR3 is TGCGCCAGCAGCCGCCCACAAGAGACCCAGTACTTC. Translation gives CASSRPQETQYF.

The sample holds many counts of this clonotype. The CDR3 region has the DNA TGCAGTGCTATCCTGGATAGACCCACAGATACGCAGTATTTT. Amino acids: CSAILDRPTDTQYF. The J gene is TRBJ2-3, the V gene TRBV20-1; no firm D call. The V gene's germline CDR1 is DFQATT and CDR2 SNEGSKA (reference sequence). The CDR3 is 14 amino acids. Trimming removed 4 bases from V and 2 bases from J, with 13 bases in between.

The gene calls are TRBV7-2 and TRBJ2-5; D possibly corresponds to TRBD1 (6 bases). The germline V gene has CDR1 SGHTA and CDR2 FQGNSA. The CDR3 consists of 13 residues. Trimming cost V 4 bases and J 7 bases, with 13 bases left between them. CDR3 region: CASSSQGSVTQYF. The CDR3 DNA reads TGTGCCAGCAGCTCTCAGGGGAGTGTGACCCAGTACTTC.

The V and J genes are TRBV12-3 or TRBV12-4 and TRBJ2-5; 12 nucleotides line up with TRBD2. The CDR3 contains 16 residues. The V and J ends lost 5 bases and 4 bases, in that order; junction bases with no gene match: 8. For the CDR3, the DNA is TGTGCCAGCAGTCGCACTAGCGGGGGGAATTTAGAGACCCAGTACTTC. Translated, it gives CASSRTSGGNLETQYF.

In DNA, the CDR3 is TGTGCCAGCAGTTTACTCCGAGGACTAGCGGAATCCTACAATGAGCAGTTCTTC. Amino acids: CASSLLRGLAESYNEQFF. This sequence joins TRBV28 and TRBJ2-1; 10 positions match TRBD2. Germline values: CDR1 MDHEN, CDR2 SYDVKM. V dropped 2 bases and J dropped 1; count of bases not matched to a gene: 8. CDR3 length: 18 amino acids.

The chain joins TRBV20-1 to TRBJ2-3; a possible D gene is TRBD2 (5 bases). Germline V CDR1 and CDR2: DFQATT, SNEGSKA (reference sequence). The CDR3 length is 14 residues. V lost 3 bases, J lost 1 base, and 11 bases lay in between. The CDR3 region is CSARTGYGTDTQYF. DNA of the CDR3: TGCAGTGCTAGGACGGGGTATGGCACAGATACGCAGTATTTT.

In DNA, the CDR3 is TGTGCCAGCAGTAAGGGAGCGGACGTCGACACGCAGTATTTT. This sequence encodes CASSKGADVDTQYF. This chain joins TRBV6-5 and TRBJ2-3; D might be TRBD2 (5 bases). CDR1 is MNHEY and CDR2 is SVGAGI in the germline V gene. This CDR3 is built from 14 residues. The ends were cut back, 5 bases at V and 9 bases at J, with 18 bases in the middle.

This clonotype was recorded a few times. J is TRBJ1-6 and V is TRBV25-1; D remains ambiguous. This CDR3 spans 13 amino acids. Germline assignment: CDR1 MGHDK and CDR2 SYGVNS. Trimming removed 3 bases at V and 3 bases at J, with 3 bases between. As DNA, the CDR3 is TGTGCCAGCAGTGAGGGCTATAATTCACCCCTCCACTTT. It specifies CASSEGYNSPLHF.

There are a few counts of this clonotype. This chain connects TRBV5-1 to TRBJ2-5; tentative D call: TRBD2 (5 bases). The CDR3 extends over 14 amino acids. Trimming pared 3 bases from V and 5 bases from J, leaving 14 bases between. Germline V gene data show CDR1 as SGHRS and CDR2 as YFSETQ. The CDR3 is CASSSTGMEETQYF. DNA of the CDR3: TGCGCCAGCAGCTCGACCGGGATGGAGGAGACCCAGTACTTC.

The rearrangement links TRBV7-2 to TRBJ2-3; 7 nucleotides align to TRBD2. CDR1 and CDR2 from the germline V gene are SGHTA and FQGNSA. With V trimmed by 3 bases and J by 0 bases, 12 bases remained unmatched. The CDR3 loop spans 18 amino acids. DNA for the CDR3: TGTGCCAGCAGCTTGCTCGGCGGGAGAACTACTAGCACAGATACGCAGTATTTT. This encodes CASSLLGGRTTSTDTQYF.

The chain recombines TRBV6-5 with TRBJ1-2; no definite D call. V was pared by 2 bases and J by 4 bases, with 11 bases between. CDR1 and CDR2 (germline): MNHEY, SVGAGI. The CDR3 extends over 14 amino acids. CDR3 nucleotides: TGTGCCAGCAGTTACGACTCGGTCGGCTATGGCTACACCTTC. It specifies CASSYDSVGYGYTF.

This clonotype occurred a few times. CDR3 nucleotides: TGTGCCAGCAGCCCAGGCGAACCGGGACGCTTATACTCTGGGGCCAACGTCCTGACTTTC. Translating it yields CASSPGEPGRLYSGANVLTF. V is TRBV11-2 and J is TRBJ2-6; D tentatively fits TRBD1 or TRBD2 (5 bases each). CDR1 is SGHAT and CDR2 is FQNNGV in the germline V gene. The CDR3 contains 20 residues. Trimming stripped 5 bases from V and 0 bases from J, with 23 bases between.

This clonotype appeared once. J is TRBJ2-1 and V is TRBV29-1; TRBD2 matches 9 bases. This CDR3 has 15 residues. CDR1 and CDR2 (germline): SQVTM, ANQGSEA. V lost 4 bases to trimming and J lost 9 bases; unmatched junction nucleotides: 13. The CDR3 sequence: CSVVPLRGGQSEQFF. CDR3 DNA: TGCAGCGTTGTTCCCCTGCGGGGGGGCCAGAGTGAGCAGTTCTTC.

This clonotype was picked up many times. The chain carries TRBV7-2 and TRBJ1-2; the D is unclear. The V gene lost 4 bases and the J gene lost 4 bases, with 4 bases spanning the gap. In germline, CDR1 is SGHTA, CDR2 FQGNSA. The CDR3 contains 11 residues. The CDR3 region is CASSSLYGYTF. In DNA, the CDR3 is TGTGCCAGCAGCTCCCTCTATGGCTACACCTTC.

The count of this clonotype is one. V usage is TRBV11-2 and J usage is TRBJ2-5; D not certain. Trimming shortened V by 5 bases and J by 1 base, and 11 bases separated the two germline ends. CDR1 and CDR2 (germline): SGHAT, FQNNGV. This CDR3 has 14 residues. The CDR3 region is CASSRSRTQETQYF. The CDR3 region has the DNA TGTGCCAGCAGCAGGAGCCGGACCCAAGAGACCCAGTACTTC.

The CDR3 reads CASSLWWDLAKNIQYF. The CDR3 nucleotides read TGTGCCAGCAGTTTATGGTGGGACCTAGCCAAAAACATTCAGTACTTC. The J gene is TRBJ2-4, the V gene TRBV28; D is tentatively TRBD1 or TRBD2 (5 bases each). The length of the CDR3 is 16 residues. Germline CDR1 and CDR2: MDHEN and SYDVKM. Trimming took off 0 bases at V and 0 bases at J, with 9 bases between the two ends.

The rearrangement joins TRBV11-2 to TRBJ1-2; D unresolved. Trimming took 4 bases from V and 3 from J, leaving 9 bases between them. Germline CDR1 SGHAT, CDR2 FQNNGV. The CDR3 loop spans 13 amino acids. For the CDR3, the DNA is TGTGCCAGCAGCTCGGACCTTGACTATGGCTACACCTTC. As protein: CASSSDLDYGYTF.

The sample holds a few counts of this clonotype. The V and J genes are TRBV20-1 and TRBJ1-2; D remains ambiguous. Looked up from germline, CDR1 is DFQATT and CDR2 is SNEGSKA (reference sequence). The CDR3 is 11 amino acids. Trimming stripped 5 bases from V and 6 bases from J, with 10 bases between. The CDR3, as DNA: TGCAGTGCTGCCTATCGTGATGGCTACACCTTC. Translated, it gives CSAAYRDGYTF.

In this sample, this clonotype turned up a few times. The chain couples TRBV7-6 to TRBJ2-4; a possible D gene is TRBD2 (6 bases). CDR3 length: 13 residues. The V end lost 0 bases, the J end lost 6 bases, and 6 bases lay between the germline ends. Germline lookup yields CDR1 SGHVS and CDR2 FNYEAQ. CDR3 in amino acids: CASSLAEGNIQYF. The DNA of the CDR3 is TGTGCCAGCAGCTTAGCGGAGGGAAACATTCAGTACTTC. Supplemented by reference TRBV7-6 and TRBJ2-4, the full variable domain reads GAGVSQSPRYKVTKRGQDVALRCDPISGHVSLYWYRQALGQGPEFLTYFNYEAQQDKSGLPNDRFSAERPEGSISTLTIQRTEQRDSAMYRCASSLAEGNIQYFGAGTRLSVL.